This entry features one T cell receptor (beta chain) sequence. PCR used 60 Vbeta primers and 13 Jbeta primers. Clones were sequenced by immunoSEQ multiplex PCR, and TCRdb holds only the in-frame ones, with some missing. This sample has approximately 53,000 clones, with around 73% found just once. This sample stems from a study of cytomegalovirus exposure and HLA in healthy donors. This CDR3 is built from 15 residues. The ends lost 5 bases at V and 4 bases at J; junction bases unmatched: 7. Germline values: CDR1 MNHEY, CDR2 SMNVEV (reference sequence). The TCR was taken from a woman aged 40 to 50 in good health and CMV-seropositive. Sequenced material: PBMCs. The chain is built from TRBV27 and TRBJ1-2; 10 bases match TRBD1. This chain's CDR3 is CASSRDRGRGYGYTF. The CDR3 DNA sequence: TGTGCCAGCAGTAGAGACAGGGGGCGCGGCTATGGCTACACCTTC.